This T cell receptor beta chain was sequenced during a study of T-cell memory formation after mild COVID-19. Study-level information: The TCR clusters were mostly specific to one donor.

TCRdb reprocessed the 5' RACE reads with MiXCR, giving one entry per CDR3 protein. The data show 550,000 to 600,000 distinct CDR3 sequences, around 16% seen once. The sample holds a few counts of this clonotype. This TCR was sampled from an adult woman who had mild COVID-19 (a few samples of this study predate the infection). Cell type and time point are not known. What was sequenced was PBMCs or a T cell subset sorted from them (not recorded which).

The CDR3 sequence: CASQQYSNQPQHF. In DNA, the CDR3 is TGTGCCAGCCAGCAATATAGCAATCAGCCCCAGCATTTT. This chain uses TRBV6-6 with TRBJ1-5, with D unresolved. Trimming took off 8 bases at V and 0 bases at J, with 8 bases between the two ends. The CDR3 is 13 amino acids. Germline V lookup: CDR1 MNHNY, CDR2 SVGAGI (reference sequence).